The 26 T cell receptor beta chains below all came from one sample that was sequenced in a study of PD-1 blockade in classical Hodgkin lymphoma. Time point: newly diagnosed, previously untreated cHL patient sample. Magnetic negative selection was used to purify CD4+ T cells from PBMCs that had been thawed. Assay: immunoSEQ multiplex PCR; the TCRdb copy retains only in-frame clones and omits some. In the table there are 20,000 or so clones, about 88% of which are singletons. Input material: CD4+ T cells from blood. These receptors were collected from a human donor with classical Hodgkin lymphoma.

The chain employs TRBV28 and TRBJ2-7; TRBD1 might be the D (5 bases). The CDR3 has 13 amino acids. Per germline, CDR1 MDHEN and CDR2 SYDVKM. V lost 1 base, J lost 3 bases, and 7 bases lay in between. The CDR3 sequence: CASSLSDSYEQYF. The CDR3 nucleotides read TGTGCCAGCAGTTTATCCGACAGCTACGAGCAGTACTTC. Supplemented by reference TRBV28 and TRBJ2-7, the full variable domain reads DVKVTQSSRYLVKRTGEKVFLECVQDMDHENMFWYRQDPGLGLRLIYFSYDVKMKEKGDIPEGYSVSREKKERFSLILESASTNQTSMYLCASSLSDSYEQYFGPGTRLTVT.

The chain's CDR3 is CATSRDGLRGTDTQYF. The DNA of the CDR3 is TGTGCCACCAGCAGAGATGGTTTGCGGGGCACAGATACGCAGTATTTT. The rearrangement joins TRBV15 to TRBJ2-3; D perhaps matches TRBD2 (5 bases). Germline assignment: CDR1 LNHNV and CDR2 YYDKDF (reference sequence). This CDR3 has 16 residues. Between the trimmed V and J ends, which lost 0 bases and 1 base, there was a span of 11 bases.

This chain connects TRBV18 to TRBJ2-5; D is undetermined. Germline CDR1 KGHSH, CDR2 LQKENI. Trimming removed 3 bases at V and 5 bases at J, with 7 bases between. The CDR3 is 12 residues long. This CDR3 reads CASSPLGETQYF. The DNA of the CDR3 is TGTGCCAGCTCACCGCTAGGGGAGACCCAGTACTTC.

This clone appeared once. The V gene is TRBV30, the J gene TRBJ2-7; the D call may be TRBD1 or TRBD2 (6 bases each). Trimming cost V 1 base and J 1 base, with 8 bases left between them. In germline, CDR1 is GTSNPN, CDR2 SVGIG (reference sequence). This CDR3 region has 13 residues. For the CDR3, the DNA is TGTGCCTGGAGTGGAGGGGGGTCCTACGAGCAGTACTTC. Its protein product is CAWSGGGSYEQYF.

The chain combines TRBV30 with TRBJ1-2, with no clear D. Trimming took off 1 base at V and 7 bases at J, with 16 bases between the two ends. The CDR3 sequence is 14 residues long. Germline assignment: CDR1 GTSNPN and CDR2 SVGIG (reference sequence). CDR3 DNA: TGTGCCTGGAGTGCGGGAAGATTGGTTGGTGGCTACACCTTC. Its translation is CAWSAGRLVGGYTF. Together with reference TRBV30 and TRBJ1-2, the CDR3 gives the full variable domain: SQTIHQWPATLVQPVGSPLSLECTVEGTSNPNLYWYRQAAGRGLQLLFYSVGIGQISSEVPQNLSASRPQDRQFILSSKKLLLSDSGFYLCAWSAGRLVGGYTFGSGTRLTVV.

A few counts support this clone. The CDR3 DNA reads as TGTGCCAGCAGCCAAGCAGGGGTAGACGAAAAACTGTTTTTT. Amino acid sequence: CASSQAGVDEKLFF. This chain links TRBV14 with TRBJ1-4; tentatively, D is TRBD1 (6 bases). Germline V gene sequence: CDR1 SGHDN, CDR2 FVKESK. CDR3 length: 14 amino acids. Trimming took off 1 base at V and 8 bases at J, with 11 bases between the two ends.

The chain joins TRBV5-6 to TRBJ2-7, with 8 bases matching TRBD1. The length of the CDR3 is 14 residues. Germline CDR1 and CDR2: SGHDT and YYEEEE. V trimming: 4 bases; J trimming: 6 bases; junction bases outside the gene matches: 9. In DNA form, the CDR3 reads TGTGCCAGCAGCGAACAGGGGGTGACGCGCGAGCAGTACTTC. Its protein is CASSEQGVTREQYF.

The chain has TRBV19 and TRBJ1-2, with a weak D call TRBD1 (6 bases). The V gene's germline CDR1 is LNHDA and CDR2 SQIVND (reference sequence). This CDR3 has 15 residues. V was shortened by 6 bases and J by 0 bases, with 14 bases between the two germline ends. The CDR3 loop is CASSLGTSANYGYTF. As DNA, the CDR3 is TGTGCCAGTAGCCTCGGGACATCGGCTAACTATGGCTACACCTTC.

This chain joins TRBV7-2 and TRBJ2-1; tentatively, D is TRBD2 (6 bases). The V and J ends lost 2 bases and 9 bases respectively, with 11 bases between them. Looked up from germline, CDR1 is SGHTA and CDR2 is FQGNSA. The CDR3 runs to 13 residues. Here the CDR3 reads CASSLIGRGEQFF. The CDR3 DNA sequence: TGTGCCAGCAGCTTAATCGGGAGAGGTGAGCAGTTCTTC.

V is TRBV4-2 and J is TRBJ2-5, with D maybe TRBD2 (5 bases). CDR1 LGHNA and CDR2 YNFKEQ come from the germline V gene. The CDR3 length is 14 residues. Trimming took off 4 bases at V and 5 bases at J, with 14 bases between the two ends. The CDR3 here is CASSLFPRGETQYF. Here the CDR3 DNA reads TGTGCCAGCAGCCTCTTTCCCCGAGGGGAGACCCAGTACTTC.

This clone has only one observation. The gene calls are TRBV5-1 and TRBJ2-7; 7 positions match TRBD1. The CDR3 runs to 15 residues. The germline gives CDR1 SGHRS, CDR2 YFSETQ. Unmatched junction bases numbered 9, after V lost 0 bases and J lost 6 bases. In nucleotides, the CDR3 is TGCGCCAGCAGCTTGGGTGTGACAGGGAATTTCGAGCAGTACTTC. Translating gives CASSLGVTGNFEQYF.

The rearrangement uses TRBV6-1 and TRBJ2-3; D call uncertain. V was shortened by 1 base and J by 4 bases, with 9 bases between the two germline ends. This CDR3 spans 14 amino acids. From germline, CDR1 is MNHNS and CDR2 SASEGT. In DNA, the CDR3 is TGTGCCAGCAGTGAAGGGCCCGGCGCAGATACGCAGTATTTT. Its translation is CASSEGPGADTQYF.

The chain uses TRBV5-1 and TRBJ2-5; D may be TRBD1 (6 bases). V was trimmed by 3 bases and J by 2 bases, leaving 14 bases between them. CDR1 SGHRS and CDR2 YFSETQ come from the germline V gene. The CDR3 length is 15 residues. CDR3 amino acids: CASSYIYRAQETQYF. The CDR3, as DNA: TGCGCCAGCAGCTATATCTACAGGGCTCAAGAGACCCAGTACTTC.

The V call is TRBV5-4, the J call TRBJ1-4; no firm D call. The CDR3 has 14 residues. Per germline, CDR1 SGHNT and CDR2 YYREEE (reference sequence). V lost 3 bases, J lost 8 bases, and 14 bases lay in between. The CDR3 DNA reads TGTGCCAGCAGCTACACCGGGAGGCAGGAAAAACTGTTTTTT. Its protein product is CASSYTGRQEKLFF.

The chain employs TRBV7-2 and TRBJ2-7; 10 bases are a match to TRBD2. The J segment lost 7 bases and the V segment lost 7 bases, leaving 10 bases of the junction unmatched. Germline V gives CDR1 SGHTA, CDR2 FQGNSA. The CDR3 loop spans 14 amino acids. CDR3 in amino acids: CASTIAGGVYEQYF. The CDR3 DNA follows: TGTGCCAGCACCATAGCGGGAGGAGTATATGAGCAGTACTTC.

This clone was detected only once. This chain links TRBV23-1 with TRBJ1-1; tentatively, D is TRBD1 (5 bases). TRBV23-1 is assigned to the ORF class and has an uncertain function. This CDR3 is built from 14 residues. Trimming removed 5 bases from V and 4 bases from J, with 14 bases in between. The CDR3 coding sequence is TGCGCCAGCAGTGATCCCCCCAGGGTCACTGAAGCTTTCTTT. Translation: CASSDPPRVTEAFF.

This sequence joins TRBV29-1 and TRBJ2-3; D may be TRBD1 (6 bases). Germline CDR1 and CDR2: SQVTM and ANQGSEA. Trimming shortened V by 4 bases and J by 0 bases, and 11 bases separated the two germline ends. This CDR3 has 14 residues. This CDR3 is CSVVSQGSTDTQYF. The CDR3 DNA follows: TGCAGCGTTGTATCCCAGGGGAGCACAGATACGCAGTATTTT.

For this clone: Sequence at one end of the junction differs from germline and may be a read error. Other DNA sequences in the sample encode the same CDR3. The chain carries TRBV9 and TRBJ2-7, with 10 bases fitting TRBD2. The CDR3 totals 15 residues. The germline CDR1 and CDR2 sequences are SGDLS and YYNGEE. CDR3 nucleotides: TGTGCCAGCAGCCTAGGACTAGCGGACTCCTACGAGCAATACTTC. Translation: CASSLGLADSYEQYF.

CDR3 DNA sequence: TGTGCCAGCAGCTTAGTTCTGATCACAGATACGCAGTATTTT. It specifies CASSLVLITDTQYF. The chain uses TRBV7-2 and TRBJ2-3; D call uncertain. V lost 1 base and J lost 2, with 7 bases in between. The CDR3 loop spans 14 amino acids. Germline V gene sequence: CDR1 SGHTA, CDR2 FQGNSA. The full variable domain, its missing parts supplied by reference TRBV7-2 and TRBJ2-3, is GAGVSQSPSNKVTEKGKDVELRCDPISGHTALYWYRQSLGQGLEFLIYFQGNSAPDKSGLPSDRFSAERTGGSVSTLTIQRTQQEDSAVYLCASSLVLITDTQYFGPGTRLTVL.

V gene TRBV7-2 combines with J gene TRBJ2-3; a possible D gene is TRBD1 (5 bases). Between the trimmed V and J ends, which lost 5 bases and 8 bases, there was a span of 14 bases. This CDR3 region has 13 residues. The V gene's germline CDR1 is SGHTA and CDR2 FQGNSA. The DNA of the CDR3 is TGTGCCAGCAGCAATACCGATCAGGGTACGCAGTATTTT. Encoded protein: CASSNTDQGTQYF.

The gene calls are TRBV4-3 and TRBJ2-7, with D unclear. Germline V gene sequence: CDR1 LGHNA, CDR2 YSLEER. V was clipped by 1 base and J by 4 bases, with 8 bases between them. The CDR3 consists of 13 residues. For the CDR3, the DNA is TGCGCCAGCAGCCAAGCGGCAGCTTACGAGCAGTACTTC. Protein sequence: CASSQAAAYEQYF.

This clone came up once. The chain couples TRBV2 to TRBJ2-6, with D unclear. CDR3 length equals 14 residues. Germline-derived CDR1 and CDR2 are SNHLY and FYNNEI. V was trimmed by 4 bases and J by 0 bases, leaving 4 bases between them. CDR3 loop: CASSVSSGANVLTF. The CDR3 DNA is TGTGCCAGCAGTGTGAGCTCTGGGGCCAACGTCCTGACTTTC.

The V and J genes are TRBV7-2 and TRBJ2-7; the D gene is possibly TRBD1 (6 bases). Between the trimmed V and J ends, which lost 8 bases and 1 base, there was a span of 12 bases. The CDR3 runs to 13 residues. CDR1 SGHTA and CDR2 FQGNSA come from the germline V gene. The CDR3 DNA follows: TGTGCCAGCCAGACAGGTTTTTCCTACGAGCAGTACTTC. Residues: CASQTGFSYEQYF. Together with reference TRBV7-2 and TRBJ2-7, the CDR3 gives the full variable domain: GAGVSQSPSNKVTEKGKDVELRCDPISGHTALYWYRQSLGQGLEFLIYFQGNSAPDKSGLPSDRFSAERTGGSVSTLTIQRTQQEDSAVYLCASQTGFSYEQYFGPGTRLTVT.

The chain uses TRBV7-9 and TRBJ1-2, with D unclear. CDR3 length: 12 amino acids. Per the germline V gene, CDR1 is SEHNR and CDR2 is FQNEAQ (reference sequence). V was trimmed by 7 bases and J by 0 bases, leaving 6 bases between them. CDR3 DNA: TGTGCCAGCACCTATACTAACTATGGCTACACCTTC. Translation gives CASTYTNYGYTF.

The chain employs TRBV14 and TRBJ2-7; no reliable D call. This CDR3 is 13 amino acids long. Germline CDR1 SGHDN, CDR2 FVKESK. Trimming removed 7 bases from V and 5 bases from J, with 15 bases in between. Here the CDR3 DNA reads TGTGCCAGCAACCCAAGGCAGACGCACGAGCAGTACTTC. Amino acid sequence: CASNPRQTHEQYF.

V is TRBV19 and J is TRBJ1-2; tentatively, D is TRBD1 (6 bases). CDR1 LNHDA and CDR2 SQIVND come from the germline V gene (reference sequence). Deletions cut 2 bases from V and 0 bases from J, with 10 bases between. This CDR3 has 15 residues. The DNA for the CDR3 is TGTGCCAGTAGTATACAGGGGTCTACTAACTATGGCTACACCTTC. The encoded protein is CASSIQGSTNYGYTF.